The 17 T cell receptor beta chains presented below share a single source sample, sequenced in a study of tumor-infiltrating lymphocytes in oesophageal squamous cell carcinoma. TCRdb independently ran MiXCR on the PCR reads; one entry per CDR3 protein. The sample has fewer than 16,000 distinct CDR3 sequences; roughly 55% are singletons. Sequencing was done on a sample of esophageal tumor tissue. These receptors were taken from a male donor with esophageal squamous cell carcinoma.

The V and J genes are TRBV7-3 and TRBJ2-1; the match to TRBD2 covers 9 bases. The CDR3 has 15 residues. Germline values: CDR1 SGHTA, CDR2 FQGTGA. The V gene end was trimmed by 4 bases and the J gene end by 7 bases; junction bases not matched to a gene: 8. The CDR3, as DNA: TGTGCCAGCAGCTCAAGCGGGGGGCTTTGGAATGAGCAGTTCTTC. As protein: CASSSSGGLWNEQFF.

The V call is TRBV6-1, the J call TRBJ2-3; possibly TRBD2 for D (5 bases). V was trimmed by 10 bases and J by 14 bases, leaving 31 bases between them. Germline CDR1 and CDR2: MNHNS and SASEGT. This CDR3 is built from 15 residues. The CDR3 loop reads CATLGKRVGTGELYF. The CDR3 nucleotides read TGTGCCACCCTGGGGAAGAGGGTGGGCACCGGGGAGCTGTATTTT.

Points on this clonotype: A much larger clone lies a single base off, so this may be a read error. The chain is built from TRBV12-3 or TRBV12-4 and TRBJ2-5, with TRBD2 as a possible D gene (5 bases). The DNA end is a closer match to TRBJ2-1, so the J assignment may be wrong. This CDR3 region has 13 residues. CDR3 loop: CASSLSLAREQFF. In DNA, the CDR3 is TGTGCCAGCAGTTTGTCCCTAGCTCGGGAGCAGTTCTTC.

The chain uses TRBV6-2 or TRBV6-3 and TRBJ1-1; 10 bases align to TRBD1. The J call is in doubt because the DNA end fits TRBJ2-2 better. The CDR3 runs to 14 residues. CDR1 and CDR2 (germline): MNHEY, SVGEGT. This CDR3 reads CASNPGQGIRELFF. CDR3 coding DNA: TGTGCCAGCAACCCGGGACAGGGGATCCGGGAGCTGTTTTTT.

The chain combines TRBV6-5 with TRBJ2-2, with 12 nucleotides matching TRBD1. The CDR3 covers 16 residues. Per germline, CDR1 MNHEY and CDR2 SVGAGI. Losses at the gene ends were 5 bases for V and 9 bases for J; bases not matched to a gene: 10. The CDR3 nucleotides are TGTGCCAGCAGTCTCCTCGGGACAGGGGGCTTCCGGGAGCTGTTTTTT. Protein: CASSLLGTGGFRELFF.

The rearrangement uses TRBV7-3 and TRBJ2-3; a possible D gene is TRBD1 (6 bases). The CDR3 runs to 14 residues. Germline V gene lookup returns CDR1 SGHTA and CDR2 FQGTGA. The V end lost 4 bases, the J end lost 9 bases, and 17 bases lay between the germline ends. The CDR3 DNA reads TGTGCCAGCAGCTCGGTCCCAGCAGGGGCGACGCAGTATTTT. It yields the protein CASSSVPAGATQYF. Complete variable domain (other parts from reference TRBV7-3 and TRBJ2-3): GAGVSQTPSNKVTEKGKYVELRCDPISGHTALYWYRQSLGQGPEFLIYFQGTGAADDSGLPNDRFFAVRPEGSVSTLKIQRTERGDSAVYLCASSSVPAGATQYFGPGTRLTVL.

The genes are TRBV14 and TRBJ2-7; no clear D gene. CDR3 length: 14 residues. V shed 4 bases and J shed 1 base, with 11 bases lying between them. The germline CDR1 and CDR2 sequences are SGHDN and FVKESK. The CDR3 protein is CASSPLAHSYEQYF. CDR3 bases: TGTGCCAGCAGCCCCTTAGCTCATTCCTACGAGCAGTACTTC.

Only a few counts were recorded for this clonotype. The rearrangement links TRBV7-2 to TRBJ2-1; D is perhaps TRBD2 (6 bases). The germline V gene encodes CDR1 SGHTA and CDR2 FQGNSA. The CDR3 extends over 17 amino acids. Trimming removed 2 bases from V and 2 bases from J, with 16 bases in between. CDR3 nucleotides: TGTGCCAGCAGCTTAAATTTTGTGACTAGGGCCTACAATGAGCAGTTCTTC. Translating gives CASSLNFVTRAYNEQFF.

J is TRBJ2-5 and V is TRBV19; D not certain. This CDR3 comprises 13 residues. Germline loops: CDR1 LNHDA, CDR2 SQIVND (reference sequence). The ends were cut back, 9 bases at V and 0 bases at J, with 11 bases in the middle. The DNA of the CDR3 is TGTGCCAGGGGAAACCGAAACCAAGAGACCCAGTACTTC. It translates to CARGNRNQETQYF.

This rearrangement joins TRBV10-3 to TRBJ1-1; D remains unclear. Trimming removed 3 bases at V and 4 bases at J, with 9 bases between. Germline values: CDR1 ENHRY, CDR2 SYGVKD. The CDR3 consists of 13 residues. The CDR3 here is CAISEERGTEAFF. Here the CDR3 DNA reads TGTGCCATCAGTGAAGAGCGAGGCACTGAAGCTTTCTTT.

The chain combines TRBV7-3 with TRBJ2-7; unclear D gene. CDR1 and CDR2 from the germline V gene are SGHTA and FQGTGA. V gave up 8 bases and J gave up 10 bases, with 9 bases separating them. CDR3 length equals 9 residues. The CDR3 protein is CASYDSQYF. CDR3 nucleotide sequence: TGTGCCAGCTATGACTCCCAGTACTTC.

The gene calls are TRBV6-5 and TRBJ2-2; D is unresolved. The CDR3 is made up of 13 amino acids. Trimming took 5 bases from V and 6 from J, leaving 10 bases between them. The germline V gene has CDR1 MNHEY and CDR2 SVGAGI. In nucleotides, the CDR3 is TGTGCCAGCAGTGAGGAGTGGCCCGGGGAGCTGTTTTTT. This encodes CASSEEWPGELFF.

This clonotype was observed a few times. The chain links TRBV11-3 to TRBJ2-5; D gene unclear. The DNA end lines up better with TRBJ2-1; the J call may be wrong. From germline, CDR1 is SGHNT and CDR2 YENEEA. The CDR3 has 12 amino acids. CDR3 DNA sequence: TGTGCCAGCAGTGTCTCCTACAATGAGCAGTTCTTC. It translates to CASSVSYNEQFF.

This clonotype was counted only a few times. V usage is TRBV6-1 and J usage is TRBJ2-7; 9 bases agree with TRBD2. The last part of the DNA fits TRBJ2-1 better; the J call may be wrong. Germline lookup yields CDR1 MNHNS and CDR2 SASEGT. The CDR3 is 16 amino acids. CDR3 region: CASSEAWAGGPAEQFF. The CDR3 DNA reads as TGTGCCAGCAGTGAAGCATGGGCGGGAGGGCCGGCTGAGCAGTTCTTC.

About this clonotype: The conserved closing phenylalanine or tryptophan is absent in this CDR3, likely reflecting a read error. Because the CDR3's place on the DNA is in doubt, the DNA is left out and the CDR3 is given as listed by TCRdb. The chain couples TRBV6-6 to TRBJ2-6; TRBD1 reflects the table's D call only, with no check against the DNA. Per the germline V gene, CDR1 is MNHNY and CDR2 is SVGAGI (reference sequence). The CDR3 length equals 19 residues, ends included. The CDR3 region is CASSSDHPDMIKGEQYFGA.

This rearrangement joins TRBV24-1 to TRBJ2-1, with 7 positions matching TRBD1. The V and J ends lost 3 bases and 2 bases, in that order; junction bases with no gene match: 0. Germline V CDR1 and CDR2: KGHDR, SFDVKD. The CDR3 covers 14 residues. The CDR3 region has the DNA TGTGCCACCAGTGATGGGACAGCCTACAATGAGCAGTTCTTC. Protein product: CATSDGTAYNEQFF.

The chain carries TRBV12-3 or TRBV12-4 and TRBJ1-1; TRBD1 aligns across 8 bases. CDR3 length equals 18 residues. The V and J ends lost 2 bases and 5 bases, in that order; junction bases with no gene match: 16. CDR3 DNA: TGTGCCAGCAGTTTATACACCCAGGCAGGGGGCCAGGGGACTGAAGCTTTCTTT. The encoded protein is CASSLYTQAGGQGTEAFF.